This TCR beta chain is drawn from a study of T cells in Graves' hyperthyroidism and ophthalmopathy. This CDR3 comprises 14 residues. With 5 bases removed from V and 5 bases from J, the gap between germline ends came to 13 bases. CDR1 is MNHEY and CDR2 is SVGEGT in the germline V gene. TCR beta CDR3 sequences were amplified from RNA transcripts. When the TCR CDR3 underwent first-round RT-PCR, the HTBI primer set was used. TCRdb reprocessed the multiplex PCR reads via MiXCR and lists one record per CDR3 protein. The data show 250,000 to 300,000 distinct CDR3 sequences, 10% to 15% seen once. The hyperthyroidism was newly diagnosed and had lasted under 2 months; the patients were aged 18 to 65. Orbital computed tomography and thyroid ultrasound, together with serum TRAb and thyroxine and clinical symptoms, were used for diagnoses. Of note for this clonotype: What it binds is unknown.

Findings and caveats of the study: Model output signaled ophthalmopathy a median about seven months ahead of onset. Blood held most thyroid clonotypes expanded above 0.001 frequency.

The sequence came from a woman between 25 and 40 years old with Graves' hyperthyroidism that later progressed to Graves' ophthalmopathy. Source material: blood. V usage is TRBV6-2 or TRBV6-3 and J usage is TRBJ1-5; D perhaps matches TRBD1 (5 bases). CDR3 amino acids: CASSPGEGYQPQHF. For the CDR3, the DNA is TGTGCCAGCAGTCCGGGGGAGGGTTATCAGCCCCAGCATTTT.